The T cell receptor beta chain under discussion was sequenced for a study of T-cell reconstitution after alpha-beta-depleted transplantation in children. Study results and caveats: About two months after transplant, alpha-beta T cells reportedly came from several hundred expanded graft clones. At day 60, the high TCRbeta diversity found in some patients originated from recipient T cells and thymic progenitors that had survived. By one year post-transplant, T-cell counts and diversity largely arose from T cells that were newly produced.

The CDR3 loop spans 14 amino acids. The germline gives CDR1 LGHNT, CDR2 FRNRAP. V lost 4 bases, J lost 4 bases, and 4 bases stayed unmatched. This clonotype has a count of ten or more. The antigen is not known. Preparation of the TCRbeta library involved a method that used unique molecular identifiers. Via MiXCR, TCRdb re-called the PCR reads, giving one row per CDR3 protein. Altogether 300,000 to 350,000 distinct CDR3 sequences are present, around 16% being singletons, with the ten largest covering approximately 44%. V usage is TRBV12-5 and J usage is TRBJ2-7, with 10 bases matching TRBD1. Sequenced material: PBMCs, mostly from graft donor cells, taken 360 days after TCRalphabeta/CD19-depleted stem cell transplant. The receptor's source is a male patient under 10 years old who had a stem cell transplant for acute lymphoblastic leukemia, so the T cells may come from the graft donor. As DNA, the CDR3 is TGTGCTAGTGGTTCCGGGACAGGGGCATACGAGCAGTACTTC. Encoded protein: CASGSGTGAYEQYF.